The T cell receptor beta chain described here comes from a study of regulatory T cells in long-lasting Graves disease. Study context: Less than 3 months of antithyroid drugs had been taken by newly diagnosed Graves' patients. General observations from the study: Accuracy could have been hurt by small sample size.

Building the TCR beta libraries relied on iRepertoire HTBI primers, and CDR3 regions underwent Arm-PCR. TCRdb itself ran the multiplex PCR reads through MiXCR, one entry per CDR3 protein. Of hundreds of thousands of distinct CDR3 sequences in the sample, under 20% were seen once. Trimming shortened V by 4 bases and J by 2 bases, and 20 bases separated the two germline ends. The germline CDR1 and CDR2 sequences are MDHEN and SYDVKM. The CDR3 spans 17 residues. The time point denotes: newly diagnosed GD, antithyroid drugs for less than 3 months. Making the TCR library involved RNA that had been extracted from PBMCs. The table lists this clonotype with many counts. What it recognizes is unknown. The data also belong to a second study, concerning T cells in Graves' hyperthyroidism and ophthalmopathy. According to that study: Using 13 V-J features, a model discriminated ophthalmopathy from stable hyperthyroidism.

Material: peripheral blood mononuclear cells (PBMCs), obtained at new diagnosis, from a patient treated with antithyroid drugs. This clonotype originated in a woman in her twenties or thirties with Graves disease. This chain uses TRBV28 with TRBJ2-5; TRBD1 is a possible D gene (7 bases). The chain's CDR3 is CASSSAGQLIPQETQYF. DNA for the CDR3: TGTGCCAGCAGTTCCGCGGGACAGCTAATACCACAAGAGACCCAGTACTTC. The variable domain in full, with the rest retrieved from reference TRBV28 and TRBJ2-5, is DVKVTQSSRYLVKRTGEKVFLECVQDMDHENMFWYRQDPGLGLRLIYFSYDVKMKEKGDIPEGYSVSREKKERFSLILESASTNQTSMYLCASSSAGQLIPQETQYFGPGTRLLVL.